This T cell receptor beta chain was sequenced during a study of T cell responses to AZD1222 COVID-19 vaccine. Points from the study as a whole: Donors in the cohort were predominantly white British and more often female, and clonal diversity was possibly underestimated. Among those given AZD1222, only 5 to 7 were seropositive at baseline. Nearly half of unique spike-specific TCRs reportedly avoided B.1.351 and B.1.1.7 mutated regions.

Here immunoSEQ multiplex PCR was the method, and the copy in TCRdb shows in-frame clones only, minus some. The sample has 170,000 or so clones, about 90% seen once; the top ten hold 11%. Comments on this clone: As yet, its antigen is unknown.

Second doses that came at about 4 or about 12 weeks were put together. This CDR3 region has 14 residues. After removal of 0 bases from V and 7 bases from J, the junction contained 5 bases not matched to a gene. CDR1 is SGHTA and CDR2 is FQGNSA in the germline V gene. This TCR derives from an adult who received the AZD1222 COVID-19 vaccine. The V gene is TRBV7-2, the J gene TRBJ1-2; TRBD1 aligns across 7 bases. Sequencing used peripheral blood, obtained 28 days after the second AZD1222 dose. The CDR3 nucleotides are TGTGCCAGCAGCTTAGCAGGGGGCGCTTTTGGCTACACCTTC. This gives the protein CASSLAGGAFGYTF.